Shown below are 17 T cell receptor beta chains from a single sample sequenced in a study of blood T cell repertoires in COVID-19. Sequencing used immunoSEQ multiplex PCR; TCRdb keeps in-frame clones, though not all of them. The sample records 250,000 to 400,000 clones, around 90% being singletons. Material for sequencing was peripheral blood. Receptors originate from a woman in her twenties or thirties with COVID-19, enrolled during active disease.

This clone was detected only a few times. V and J are TRBV30 and TRBJ1-1, with unresolved D. This CDR3 region has 13 residues. Germline V gene data show CDR1 as GTSNPN and CDR2 as SVGIG (reference sequence). Trimming pared 2 bases from V and 1 base from J, leaving 8 bases between. The CDR3 DNA reads as TGTGCCTGGAGTCAGGACTCGAACACTGAAGCTTTCTTT. It yields the protein CAWSQDSNTEAFF.

This chain connects TRBV2 to TRBJ2-7; possible D gene TRBD2, 6 bases. Germline lookup yields CDR1 SNHLY and CDR2 FYNNEI. The V gene lost 4 bases and the J gene lost 2 bases, with 12 bases spanning the gap. The CDR3 spans 14 residues. This chain's CDR3 is CASSGGLSTYEQYF. The CDR3 nucleotides read TGTGCCAGCAGTGGGGGACTGAGTACCTACGAGCAGTACTTC.

This clone has a single count. The chain joins TRBV19 to TRBJ1-2, with TRBD1 matching over 11 bases. The CDR3 length is 17 residues. The V gene end was trimmed by 1 base and the J gene end by 3 bases; junction bases not matched to a gene: 7. The V gene's germline CDR1 is LNHDA and CDR2 SQIVND (reference sequence). CDR3 sequence reads: CASSIVRGQGADYGYTF. In DNA, the CDR3 is TGTGCCAGTAGTATAGTTCGTGGACAGGGGGCTGACTATGGCTACACCTTC.

This rearrangement joins TRBV10-3 to TRBJ1-2, with TRBD1 identical over 10 bases. In germline, CDR1 is ENHRY, CDR2 SYGVKD. The length of the CDR3 is 15 residues. With V trimmed by 4 bases and J by 3 bases, 5 bases remained unmatched. The chain's CDR3 is CAISGAGQGYYGYTF. For the CDR3, the DNA is TGTGCCATCAGTGGAGCGGGACAGGGGTACTATGGCTACACCTTC.

The V and J genes are TRBV19 and TRBJ2-7; 11 nucleotides align to TRBD2. There are 16 residues in the CDR3. V lost 4 bases and J lost 1; bases outside the gene matches: 6. The germline CDR1 and CDR2 sequences are LNHDA and SQIVND (reference sequence). CDR3 coding DNA: TGTGCCAGTAGTAGAAAGGGACTAGCGGAGTCCTACGAGCAGTACTTC. It is translated as CASSRKGLAESYEQYF.

This sequence joins TRBV28 and TRBJ2-7, with 9 bases that match TRBD2. Trimming removed 8 bases from V and 3 bases from J; junction bases left unmatched: 8. There are 14 residues in the CDR3. Germline lookup yields CDR1 MDHEN and CDR2 SYDVKM. The CDR3 DNA reads TGTGCCAGCGCGGGAGGGCCCCTAGACTACGAGCAGTACTTC. Translated: CASAGGPLDYEQYF.

The chain uses TRBV19 and TRBJ2-5, with D unresolved. V was pared by 2 bases and J by 4 bases, with 8 bases between. This CDR3 has 13 amino acids. Germline V gene sequence: CDR1 LNHDA, CDR2 SQIVND (reference sequence). CDR3 sequence reads: CASSITGSETQYF. The DNA of the CDR3 is TGTGCCAGTAGTATAACCGGGTCAGAGACCCAGTACTTC.

The chain employs TRBV7-9 and TRBJ1-5; no firm D call. There are 12 residues in the CDR3. The V end was cut by 5 bases, the J end by 11 bases, with 13 bases between. Germline V gives CDR1 SEHNR, CDR2 FQNEAQ (reference sequence). CDR3 in amino acids: CASSPNKFAQHF. CDR3 DNA sequence: TGTGCCAGCAGCCCCAACAAGTTCGCCCAGCATTTT. Looking up the rest from reference TRBV7-9 and TRBJ1-5 gives the full variable domain: DTGVSQNPRHKITKRGQNVTFRCDPISEHNRLYWYRQTLGQGPEFLTYFQNEAQLEKSRLLSDRFSAERPKGSFSTLEIQRTEQGDSAMYLCASSPNKFAQHFGDGTRLSIL.

This clone is a singleton in its sample. The gene calls are TRBV11-2 and TRBJ2-7; 7 nucleotides agree with TRBD1. In germline, CDR1 is SGHAT, CDR2 FQNNGV. This CDR3 is built from 16 residues. Trimming cost V 3 bases and J 2 bases; bases outside gene matches: 10. This CDR3 reads CASSFVSGQYPYEQYF. CDR3 nucleotides: TGTGCCAGCAGCTTCGTCTCGGGACAGTACCCCTACGAGCAGTACTTC.

V and J are TRBV9 and TRBJ1-2; a weak D match, TRBD1 (6 bases). Germline assignment: CDR1 SGDLS and CDR2 YYNGEE. The ends were cut back, 3 bases at V and 4 bases at J, with 13 bases in the middle. The CDR3 spans 14 residues. The CDR3 here is CASSGEGGGYGYTF. The CDR3 DNA reads as TGTGCCAGCAGCGGAGAAGGGGGTGGCTATGGCTACACCTTC.

The gene calls are TRBV7-3 and TRBJ2-1; 10 nucleotides line up with TRBD2. There are 15 residues in the CDR3. The J segment lost 4 bases and the V segment lost 5 bases, leaving 5 bases of the junction unmatched. Germline CDR1 is SGHTA and CDR2 is FQGTGA. The CDR3 here is CASSPGLALYNEQFF. CDR3 nucleotide sequence: TGTGCCAGCAGCCCGGGACTAGCGCTTTACAATGAGCAGTTCTTC.

This clone has only a few counts. The V gene is TRBV2, the J gene TRBJ1-2, with D possibly being TRBD1 (5 bases). The germline V and J ends were trimmed by 8 bases and 8 bases, with 18 bases remaining between them. Germline V gene data show CDR1 as SNHLY and CDR2 as FYNNEI. The CDR3 spans 13 residues. CDR3 nucleotides: TGTGCCAGCCGGGGGGACGGCGGATCCGGCTACACCTTC. Protein sequence: CASRGDGGSGYTF.

The chain combines TRBV27 with TRBJ2-6; D gene ambiguous. The V gene lost 5 bases and the J gene lost 0 bases, with 8 bases spanning the gap. CDR3 size: 15 residues. The germline V gene has CDR1 MNHEY and CDR2 SMNVEV (reference sequence). The CDR3 nucleotides read TGTGCCAGCAGTATCTTTAGCTCTGGGGCCAACGTCCTGACTTTC. Amino acids: CASSIFSSGANVLTF.

The rearrangement links TRBV6-4 to TRBJ1-6; 7 bases fit TRBD1. The germline gives CDR1 MRHNA, CDR2 SNTAGT. V gave up 8 bases and J gave up 5 bases; unmatched junction bases: 6. This CDR3 comprises 14 residues. In DNA, the CDR3 is TGTGCCAGCTCTATGGACAGGAATAATTCACCCCTCCACTTT. Translating it yields CASSMDRNNSPLHF.

This clone was seen only a few times. V gene TRBV19 combines with J gene TRBJ1-5; D remains unclear. Germline V gives CDR1 LNHDA, CDR2 SQIVND (reference sequence). Trimming took off 5 bases at V and 6 bases at J, with 20 bases between the two ends. The CDR3 has 16 amino acids. CDR3: CASSLLGNSGFQPQHF. CDR3 coding DNA: TGTGCCAGTAGTTTACTAGGAAATTCGGGATTTCAGCCCCAGCATTTT.

V usage is TRBV7-7 and J usage is TRBJ2-5; 11 bases are shared with TRBD2. The V segment lost 6 bases and the J segment 0 bases; nucleotides outside the gene matches: 3. The CDR3 consists of 15 residues. Germline CDR1 is SSHAT and CDR2 is FNYEAQ (reference sequence). CDR3 residues: CASSRTSGYQETQYF. The CDR3 nucleotides are TGTGCCAGCAGTCGGACTAGCGGGTACCAAGAGACCCAGTACTTC.

The chain is built from TRBV15 and TRBJ1-4, with D perhaps TRBD1 (6 bases). Germline V gene sequence: CDR1 LNHNV, CDR2 YYDKDF (reference sequence). V dropped 8 bases and J dropped 5 bases, with 18 bases sitting between them. The CDR3 has 15 amino acids. The CDR3 DNA sequence: TGTGCCACCCAAGCGAGGCAGGGGTCCAATGAAAAACTGTTTTTT. This encodes CATQARQGSNEKLFF.